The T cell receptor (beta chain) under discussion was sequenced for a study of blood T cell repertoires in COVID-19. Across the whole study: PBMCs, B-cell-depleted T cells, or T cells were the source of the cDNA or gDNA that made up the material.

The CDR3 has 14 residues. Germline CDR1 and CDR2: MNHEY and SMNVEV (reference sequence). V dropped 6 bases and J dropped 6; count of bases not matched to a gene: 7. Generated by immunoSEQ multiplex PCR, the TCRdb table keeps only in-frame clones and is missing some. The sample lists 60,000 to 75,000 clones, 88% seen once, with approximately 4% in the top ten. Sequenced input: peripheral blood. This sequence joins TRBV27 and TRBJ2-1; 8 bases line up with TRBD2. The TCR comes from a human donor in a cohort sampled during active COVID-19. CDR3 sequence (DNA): TGTGCCAGCAGACCCGGGGGGGCGGGCAATGAGCAGTTCTTC. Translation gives CASRPGGAGNEQFF.